Ten or more counts support the clone carrying this T cell receptor (beta chain). Breast cancer patients provided tissue from their axillary draining lymph nodes. TCRdb independently ran MiXCR on the multiplex PCR reads; one entry per CDR3 protein. The sample records 200,000 to 250,000 distinct CDR3 sequences, about 34% being singletons. This entry is derived from a study of breast tumors, draining lymph nodes, adjacent tissues. Looked up from germline, CDR1 is LGHNA and CDR2 is YSLEER. Trimming shortened V by 2 bases and J by 3 bases, and 11 bases separated the two germline ends. The CDR3 has 16 amino acids.

The chain employs TRBV4-3 and TRBJ2-6; D is undetermined. This TCR was recovered from a female donor with breast cancer. Some clones in this sample may be carry-over from other donors' samples. The sequenced sample consisted of axillary lymph node tissue. The CDR3 DNA is TGCGCCAGCAGCCAAAACACAGCCGGTGGGGCCAACGTCCTGACTTTC. Its translation: CASSQNTAGGANVLTF.